One TCR beta chain is described in this entry. The junction departs from the called germline gene at one end, perhaps through a read error. Naive CD8 isolation took CD45RO-negative cells positively selected for CCR7 and excluded terminally differentiated effector memory CD45RA+ cells. The sample originates from a study of shared clonotypes between healthy human individuals. This CDR3 comprises 13 residues. Germline values: CDR1 SGHNT, CDR2 YYREEE (reference sequence). Assay used: immunoSEQ multiplex PCR; TCRdb lists only in-frame clones, some missing. The data hold about 2 million clones, with about 95% observed a single time.

The genes are TRBV5-4 and TRBJ1-1; D remains unclear. This clonotype was obtained from a man between 18 and 35 years old in good health. The sequencing input was naive CD8+ T cells sorted from blood. CDR3 sequence (DNA): TGTGCCAGCAGCTTGATCGGTAACATTGAAGCTTTCTTT. Its translation is CASSLIGNIEAFF.